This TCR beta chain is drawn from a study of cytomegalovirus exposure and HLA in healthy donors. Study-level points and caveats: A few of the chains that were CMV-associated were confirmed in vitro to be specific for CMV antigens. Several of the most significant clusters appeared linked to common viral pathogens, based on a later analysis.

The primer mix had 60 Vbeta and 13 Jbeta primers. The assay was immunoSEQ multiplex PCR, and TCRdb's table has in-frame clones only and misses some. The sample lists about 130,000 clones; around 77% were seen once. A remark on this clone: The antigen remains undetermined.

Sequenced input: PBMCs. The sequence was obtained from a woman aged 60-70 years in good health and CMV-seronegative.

DNA for the CDR3: TGTGCCATGAGACAGGGGGGTTCTTCCTACGAGCAGTACTTC. Residues: CAMRQGGSSYEQYF. This chain connects TRBV10-3 to TRBJ2-7; TRBD1 matches at 9 bases. Germline V gene sequence: CDR1 ENHRY, CDR2 SYGVKD. J gave up 1 base and V 9 bases, and 7 bases lay outside the gene matches. The CDR3 spans 14 residues.